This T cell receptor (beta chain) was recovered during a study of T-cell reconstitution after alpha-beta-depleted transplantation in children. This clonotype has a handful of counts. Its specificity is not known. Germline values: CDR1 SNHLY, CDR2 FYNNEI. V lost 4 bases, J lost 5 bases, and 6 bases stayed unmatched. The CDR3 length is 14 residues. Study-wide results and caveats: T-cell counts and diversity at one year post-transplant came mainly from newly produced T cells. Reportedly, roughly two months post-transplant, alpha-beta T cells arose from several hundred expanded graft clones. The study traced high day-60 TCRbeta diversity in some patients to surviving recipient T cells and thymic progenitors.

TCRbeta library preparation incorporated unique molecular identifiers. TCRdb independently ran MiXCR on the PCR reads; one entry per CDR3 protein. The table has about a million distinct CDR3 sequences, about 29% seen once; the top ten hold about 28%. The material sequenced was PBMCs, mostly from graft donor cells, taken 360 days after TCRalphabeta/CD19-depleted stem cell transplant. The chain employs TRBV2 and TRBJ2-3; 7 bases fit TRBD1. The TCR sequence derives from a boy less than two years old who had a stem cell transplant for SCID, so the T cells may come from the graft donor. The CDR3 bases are TGTGCCAGCAGTGGACAGGGTCCAAGAGATACGCAGTATTTT. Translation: CASSGQGPRDTQYF.